Sequencing of this TCR beta chain was carried out in a study of identifying expanded T cells in peripheral blood. Generated by immunoSEQ multiplex PCR, the TCRdb table keeps only in-frame clones and is missing some. The sample lists more than 50,000 clones, around 83% occurring once. Study-wide points: Variance in clone template counts between approximately 2-week samples significantly increased with total template count across all healthy donors. About 1.2 clones differed between technical replicates, versus around 15 and 19 over time.

CDR1 is KGHSH and CDR2 is LQKENI in the germline V gene. There are 13 residues in the CDR3. V was clipped by 3 bases and J by 2 bases, with 8 bases between them. On this clone: As yet, its antigen is unknown.

Collection occurred without any documented infections or immune events in donors. This receptor was obtained from a person aged 18-70 years in good health. Material for sequencing was blood. The rearrangement joins TRBV18 to TRBJ2-7, with TRBD1 as a possible D gene (5 bases). CDR3 loop: CASSPTATYEQYF. The CDR3 DNA is TGTGCCAGCTCACCGACAGCTACCTACGAGCAGTACTTC.